What follows describes a single TCR beta chain. The data were obtained in a study of control samples from healthy donors and cancer patients. V lost 5 bases and J lost 1; bases outside the gene matches: 7. The CDR3 contains 16 residues. The germline CDR1 and CDR2 sequences are MNHEY and SVGEGT. Sequenced by immunoSEQ multiplex PCR; TCRdb stores in-frame clones only, minus some. The repertoire holds around 160,000 clones, with 90% to 95% as singletons. Sequenced input: blood. The chain is built from TRBV6-2 or TRBV6-3 and TRBJ2-4, with 8 nucleotides matching TRBD1. The sequence was collected from a man between 18 and 29 years old in good health. The DNA of the CDR3 is TGTGCCAGCAGTCGGACAGGGACAATTGCCAAAAACATTCAGTACTTC. Translating it yields CASSRTGTIAKNIQYF.